One TCR beta chain is described in this entry. What it recognizes is unknown. The sample originates from a study of T-cell memory formation after mild COVID-19. The 5'RACE method, run with constant-segment primers, produced TCR alpha and TCR beta cDNA libraries (carrying sample barcodes and UMIs). In TCRdb, the 5' RACE reads were re-called with MiXCR into one record per CDR3 protein. The sample includes 550,000 to 700,000 distinct CDR3 sequences, about a sixth of them seen just once. Whole-study findings and limits: Clones contracting day 15 to 85 were balanced CD4/CD8; later expanders leaned CD4+. Mostly located in CM and EM were contracting CD4+ clones, with contracting CD8+ clones located in EMRA. Some responding clones appeared in pre-infection memory, suggesting cross-reactive memory joined.

Per germline, CDR1 SGHRS and CDR2 YFSETQ. V was shortened by 0 bases and J by 3 bases, with 12 bases between the two germline ends. This CDR3 region has 16 residues. Sequenced input: PBMCs or a T cell subset sorted from them (not recorded which). The chain combines TRBV5-1 with TRBJ2-2; D may be TRBD1 (5 bases). The receptor was derived from an adult woman who had mild COVID-19 (a few samples of this study predate the infection). Cell type and time point are not known. The CDR3 nucleotides are TGCGCCAGCAGCTTGGATCCCACAGGTTACACCGGGGAGCTGTTTTTT. Translating it yields CASSLDPTGYTGELFF. The variable domain in full, with the rest retrieved from reference TRBV5-1 and TRBJ2-2, is KAGVTQTPRYLIKTRGQQVTLSCSPISGHRSVSWYQQTPGQGLQFLFEYFSETQRNKGNFPGRFSGRQFSNSRSEMNVSTLELGDSALYLCASSLDPTGYTGELFFGEGSRLTVL.